This TCR beta chain emerged from a study of T cell responses to AZD1222 COVID-19 vaccine. In the study overall: Pooled samples include second doses given at about 4 or 12 weeks. The study, taken as a whole, reports: White British people made up most donors, females outnumbered males, and clonal diversity was possibly underestimated. An increase in Spike-specific TCR breadth and depth was observed after two AZD1222 doses.

Some clones are missing from TCRdb's copy, which holds only in-frame ones; the method was immunoSEQ multiplex PCR. The data hold around 100,000 clones, with more than 70% observed a single time. This clone was seen more than once but under ten times. The antigen remains undetermined. Other DNA sequences from this sample encode an identical CDR3 as well. The V end lost 1 base, the J end lost 2 bases, and 5 bases lay between the germline ends. The CDR3 has 13 amino acids. Germline V CDR1 and CDR2: LGHNA, YSLEER. This sequence joins TRBV4-3 and TRBJ1-1; no reliable D call. The specimen was peripheral blood, collected on day 0 of AZD1222 vaccination. The source of this sequence is an adult in good health. The CDR3 region is CASSQAGNTEAFF. The CDR3 DNA reads TGCGCCAGCAGCCAAGCGGGTAACACTGAAGCTTTCTTT.